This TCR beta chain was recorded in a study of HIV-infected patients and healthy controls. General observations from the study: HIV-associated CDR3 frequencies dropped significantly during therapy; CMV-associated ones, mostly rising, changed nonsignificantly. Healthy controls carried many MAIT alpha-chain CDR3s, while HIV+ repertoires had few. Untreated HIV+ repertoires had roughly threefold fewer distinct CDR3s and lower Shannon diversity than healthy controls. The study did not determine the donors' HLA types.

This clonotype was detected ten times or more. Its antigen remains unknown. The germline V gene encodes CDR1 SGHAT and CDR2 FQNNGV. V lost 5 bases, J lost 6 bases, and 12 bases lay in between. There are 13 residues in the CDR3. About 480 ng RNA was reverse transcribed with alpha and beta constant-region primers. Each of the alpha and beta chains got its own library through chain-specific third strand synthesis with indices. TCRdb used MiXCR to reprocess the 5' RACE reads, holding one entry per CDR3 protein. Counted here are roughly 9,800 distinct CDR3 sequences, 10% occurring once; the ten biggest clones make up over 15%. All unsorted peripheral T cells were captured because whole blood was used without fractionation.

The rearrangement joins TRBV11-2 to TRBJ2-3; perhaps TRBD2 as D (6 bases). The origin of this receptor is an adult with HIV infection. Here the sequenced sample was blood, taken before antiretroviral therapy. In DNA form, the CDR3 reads TGTGCCAGCAGCACCTGGAGGGCCGATACGCAGTATTTT. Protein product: CASSTWRADTQYF.